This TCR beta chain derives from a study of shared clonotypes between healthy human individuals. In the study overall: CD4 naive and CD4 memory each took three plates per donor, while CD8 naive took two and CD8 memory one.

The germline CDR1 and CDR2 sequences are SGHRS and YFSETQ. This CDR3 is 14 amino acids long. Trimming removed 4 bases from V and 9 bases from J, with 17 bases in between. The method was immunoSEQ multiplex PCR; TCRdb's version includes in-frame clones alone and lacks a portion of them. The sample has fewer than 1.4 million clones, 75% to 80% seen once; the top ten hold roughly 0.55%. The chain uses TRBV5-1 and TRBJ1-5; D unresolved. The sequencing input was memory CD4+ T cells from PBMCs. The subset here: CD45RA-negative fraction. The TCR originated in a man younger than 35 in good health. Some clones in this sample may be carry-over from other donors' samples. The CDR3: CASSPDAGGVPQHF. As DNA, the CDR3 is TGCGCCAGCAGCCCCGACGCCGGTGGTGTGCCCCAGCATTTT. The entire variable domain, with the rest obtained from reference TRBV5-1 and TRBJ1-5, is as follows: KAGVTQTPRYLIKTRGQQVTLSCSPISGHRSVSWYQQTPGQGLQFLFEYFSETQRNKGNFPGRFSGRQFSNSRSEMNVSTLELGDSALYLCASSPDAGGVPQHFGDGTRLSIL.